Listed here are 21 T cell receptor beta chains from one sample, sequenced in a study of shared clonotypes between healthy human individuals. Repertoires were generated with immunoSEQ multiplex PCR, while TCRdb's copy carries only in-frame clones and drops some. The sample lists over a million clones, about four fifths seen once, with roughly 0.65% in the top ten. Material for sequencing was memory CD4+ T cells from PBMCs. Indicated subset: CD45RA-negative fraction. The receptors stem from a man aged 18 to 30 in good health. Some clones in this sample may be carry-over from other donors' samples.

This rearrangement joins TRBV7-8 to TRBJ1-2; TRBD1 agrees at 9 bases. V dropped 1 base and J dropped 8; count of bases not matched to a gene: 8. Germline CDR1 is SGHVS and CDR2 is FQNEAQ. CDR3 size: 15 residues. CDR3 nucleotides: TGTGCCAGCAGCTTAGGGGGACAGGGAGTGTTAGGCTACACCTTC. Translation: CASSLGGQGVLGYTF. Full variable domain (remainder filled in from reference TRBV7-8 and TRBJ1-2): GAGVSQSPRYKVAKRGQDVALRCDPISGHVSLFWYQQALGQGPEFLTYFQNEAQLDKSGLPSDRFFAERPEGSVSTLKIQRTQQEDSAVYLCASSLGGQGVLGYTFGSGTRLTVV.

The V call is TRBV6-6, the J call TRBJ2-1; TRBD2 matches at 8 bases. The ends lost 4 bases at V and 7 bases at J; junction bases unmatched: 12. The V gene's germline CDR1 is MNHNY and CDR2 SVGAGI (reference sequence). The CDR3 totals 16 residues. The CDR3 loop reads CASSSPGTSIWNEQFF. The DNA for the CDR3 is TGTGCCAGCAGTTCACCGGGGACTAGTATTTGGAATGAGCAGTTCTTC.

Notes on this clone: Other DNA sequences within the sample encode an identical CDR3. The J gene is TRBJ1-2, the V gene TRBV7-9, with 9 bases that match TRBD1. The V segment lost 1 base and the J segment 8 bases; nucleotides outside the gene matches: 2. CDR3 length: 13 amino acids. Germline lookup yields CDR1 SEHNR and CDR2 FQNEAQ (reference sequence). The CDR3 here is CASSLGQGDGYTF. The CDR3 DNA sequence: TGTGCCAGCAGCTTAGGACAGGGGGACGGCTACACCTTC.

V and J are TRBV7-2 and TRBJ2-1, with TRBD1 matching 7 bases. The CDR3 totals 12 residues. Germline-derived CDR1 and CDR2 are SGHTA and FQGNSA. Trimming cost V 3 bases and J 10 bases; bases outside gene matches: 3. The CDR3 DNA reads TGTGCCAGCAGCTTCACAGGGGACGAGCAGTTCTTC. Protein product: CASSFTGDEQFF.

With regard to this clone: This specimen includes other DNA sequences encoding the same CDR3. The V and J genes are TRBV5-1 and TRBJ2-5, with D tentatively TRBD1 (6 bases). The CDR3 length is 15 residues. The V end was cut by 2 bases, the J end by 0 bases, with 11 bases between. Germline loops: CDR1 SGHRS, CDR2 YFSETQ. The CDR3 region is CASSLGAGDQETQYF. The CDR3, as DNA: TGCGCCAGCAGCTTAGGCGCAGGGGACCAAGAGACCCAGTACTTC.

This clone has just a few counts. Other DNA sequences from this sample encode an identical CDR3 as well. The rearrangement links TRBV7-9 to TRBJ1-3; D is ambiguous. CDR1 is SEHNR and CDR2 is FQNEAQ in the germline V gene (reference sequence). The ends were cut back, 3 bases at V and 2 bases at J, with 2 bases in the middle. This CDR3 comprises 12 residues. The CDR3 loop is CASSFTGNTIYF. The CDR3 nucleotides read TGTGCCAGCAGCTTTACTGGAAACACCATATATTTT.

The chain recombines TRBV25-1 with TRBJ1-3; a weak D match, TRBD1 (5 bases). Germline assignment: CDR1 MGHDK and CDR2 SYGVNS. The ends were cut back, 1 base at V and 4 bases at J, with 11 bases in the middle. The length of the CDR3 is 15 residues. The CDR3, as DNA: TGTGCCAGCAGTGAATTGGGGGTCTACGGAAACACCATATATTTT. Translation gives CASSELGVYGNTIYF.

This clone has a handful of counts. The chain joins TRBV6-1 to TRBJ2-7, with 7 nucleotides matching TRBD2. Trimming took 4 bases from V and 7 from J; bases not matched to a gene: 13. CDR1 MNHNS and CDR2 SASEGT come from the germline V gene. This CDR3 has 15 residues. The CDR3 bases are TGTGCCAGCAGTGCGGTGACGGGAGGCCCGGGGGAGCAGTACTTC. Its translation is CASSAVTGGPGEQYF.

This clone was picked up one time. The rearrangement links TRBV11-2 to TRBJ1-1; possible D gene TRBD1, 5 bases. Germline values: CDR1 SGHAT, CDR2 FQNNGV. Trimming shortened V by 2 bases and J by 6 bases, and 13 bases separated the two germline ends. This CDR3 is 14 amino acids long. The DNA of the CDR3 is TGTGCCAGCAGCTTACCCAGGGCTAGCGCTGAAGCTTTCTTT. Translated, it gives CASSLPRASAEAFF.

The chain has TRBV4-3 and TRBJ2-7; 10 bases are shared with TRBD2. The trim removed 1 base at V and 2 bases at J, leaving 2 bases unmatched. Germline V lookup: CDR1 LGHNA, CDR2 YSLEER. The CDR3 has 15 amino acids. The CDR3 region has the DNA TGCGCCAGCAGCCAAGTGCTAGCGGGGGCCTACGAGCAGTACTTC. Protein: CASSQVLAGAYEQYF.

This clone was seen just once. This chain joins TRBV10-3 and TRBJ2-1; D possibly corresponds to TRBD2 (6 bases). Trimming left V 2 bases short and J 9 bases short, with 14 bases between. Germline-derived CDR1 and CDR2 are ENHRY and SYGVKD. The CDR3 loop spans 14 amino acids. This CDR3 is CAISEARAGGEQFF. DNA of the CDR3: TGTGCCATCAGTGAGGCGAGAGCGGGTGGTGAGCAGTTCTTC.

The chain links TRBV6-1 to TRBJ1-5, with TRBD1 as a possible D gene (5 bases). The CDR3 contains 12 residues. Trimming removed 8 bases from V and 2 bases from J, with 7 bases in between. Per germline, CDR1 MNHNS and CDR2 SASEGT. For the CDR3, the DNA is TGTGCCAGCCGGGGGGGCAATCAGCCCCAGCATTTT. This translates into CASRGGNQPQHF.

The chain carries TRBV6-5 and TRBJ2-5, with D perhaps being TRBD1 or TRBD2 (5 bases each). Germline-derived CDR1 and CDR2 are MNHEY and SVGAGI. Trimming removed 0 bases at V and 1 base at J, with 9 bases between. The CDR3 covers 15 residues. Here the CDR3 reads CASSYSSGTQETQYF. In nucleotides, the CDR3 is TGTGCCAGCAGTTACTCGTCAGGGACCCAAGAGACCCAGTACTTC.

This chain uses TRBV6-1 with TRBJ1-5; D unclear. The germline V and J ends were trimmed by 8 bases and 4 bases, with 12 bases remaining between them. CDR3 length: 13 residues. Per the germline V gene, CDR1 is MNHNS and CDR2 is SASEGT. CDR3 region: CASSFRENQPQHF. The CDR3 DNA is TGTGCCAGCTCGTTCCGCGAGAATCAGCCCCAGCATTTT.

CDR3 amino acids: CASSLAWTGRGAEAFF. The CDR3 DNA reads as TGTGCCAGCAGCTTGGCCTGGACAGGGCGGGGGGCTGAAGCTTTCTTT. The rearrangement links TRBV5-6 to TRBJ1-1; 8 positions match TRBD1. The CDR3 loop spans 16 amino acids. V lost 0 bases and J lost 6; bases outside the gene matches: 10. Germline CDR1 is SGHDT and CDR2 is YYEEEE.

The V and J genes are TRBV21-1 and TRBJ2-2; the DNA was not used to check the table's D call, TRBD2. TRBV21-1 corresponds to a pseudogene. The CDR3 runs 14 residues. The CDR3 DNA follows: TGTGCCAGACCTATACCGTCGAACACCGGGGAGCTGTTTTTT. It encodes CARPIPSNTGELFF.

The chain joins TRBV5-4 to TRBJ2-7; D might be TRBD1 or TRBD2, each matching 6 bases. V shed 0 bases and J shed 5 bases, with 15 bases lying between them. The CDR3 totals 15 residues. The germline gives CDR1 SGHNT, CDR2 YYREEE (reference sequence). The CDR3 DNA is TGTGCCAGCAGCTTGGGGGGAGGACAGCGGGACGAGCAGTACTTC. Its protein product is CASSLGGGQRDEQYF.

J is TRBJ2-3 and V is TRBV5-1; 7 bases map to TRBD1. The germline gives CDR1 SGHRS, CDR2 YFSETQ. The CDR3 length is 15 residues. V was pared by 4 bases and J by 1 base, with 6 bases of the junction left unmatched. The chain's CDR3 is CASSPQGIGTDTQYF. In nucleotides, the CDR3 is TGCGCCAGCAGCCCACAGGGGATCGGCACAGATACGCAGTATTTT. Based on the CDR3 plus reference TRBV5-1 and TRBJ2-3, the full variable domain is KAGVTQTPRYLIKTRGQQVTLSCSPISGHRSVSWYQQTPGQGLQFLFEYFSETQRNKGNFPGRFSGRQFSNSRSEMNVSTLELGDSALYLCASSPQGIGTDTQYFGPGTRLTVL.

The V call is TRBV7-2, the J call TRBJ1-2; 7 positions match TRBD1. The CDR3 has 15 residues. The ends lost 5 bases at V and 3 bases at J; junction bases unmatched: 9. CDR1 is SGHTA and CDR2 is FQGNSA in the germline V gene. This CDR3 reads CASSPGQDPYYGYTF. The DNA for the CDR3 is TGTGCCAGCAGCCCCGGACAGGACCCCTACTATGGCTACACCTTC.

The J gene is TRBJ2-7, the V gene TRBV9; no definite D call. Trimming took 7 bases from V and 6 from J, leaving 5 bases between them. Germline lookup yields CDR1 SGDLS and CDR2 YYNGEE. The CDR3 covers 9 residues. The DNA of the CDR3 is TGTGCCAGCCTACGCGAGCAGTACTTC. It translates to CASLREQYF.

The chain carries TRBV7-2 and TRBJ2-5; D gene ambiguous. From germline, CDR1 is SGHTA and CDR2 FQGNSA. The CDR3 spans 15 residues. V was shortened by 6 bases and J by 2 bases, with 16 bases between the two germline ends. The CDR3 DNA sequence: TGTGCCAGCAGACAAAACGGTCAACCACAAGAGACCCAGTACTTC. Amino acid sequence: CASRQNGQPQETQYF.